What follows describes a single T cell receptor beta chain. Germline V gene lookup returns CDR1 KGHDR and CDR2 SFDVKD. The CDR3 sequence is 15 residues long. The data were taken from a study of blood T cells in healthy people across ages. Study summary: Template switching recovered approximately one barcoded beta molecule for every two T cells.

Then a second PCR, running roughly 7 to 12 cycles, was carried out with a sample-barcoded 5' primer and a J-beta primer mix. TCRdb reanalysed the 5' RACE reads using MiXCR and keeps one entry per CDR3 protein. The sample has more than 1,400,000 distinct CDR3 sequences; 40% to 50% are singletons. The chain combines TRBV24-1 with TRBJ2-3; D is unclear. The DNA end is more similar to TRBJ1-5, so the J call may be wrong. Input material: blood. The TCR sequence derives from a woman aged 18-29 years in good health. Here the CDR3 reads CATSVGSGPTDTQHF. The DNA for the CDR3 is TGTGCCACCAGTGTTGGAAGCGGGCCCACAGATACGCAGCATTTT.